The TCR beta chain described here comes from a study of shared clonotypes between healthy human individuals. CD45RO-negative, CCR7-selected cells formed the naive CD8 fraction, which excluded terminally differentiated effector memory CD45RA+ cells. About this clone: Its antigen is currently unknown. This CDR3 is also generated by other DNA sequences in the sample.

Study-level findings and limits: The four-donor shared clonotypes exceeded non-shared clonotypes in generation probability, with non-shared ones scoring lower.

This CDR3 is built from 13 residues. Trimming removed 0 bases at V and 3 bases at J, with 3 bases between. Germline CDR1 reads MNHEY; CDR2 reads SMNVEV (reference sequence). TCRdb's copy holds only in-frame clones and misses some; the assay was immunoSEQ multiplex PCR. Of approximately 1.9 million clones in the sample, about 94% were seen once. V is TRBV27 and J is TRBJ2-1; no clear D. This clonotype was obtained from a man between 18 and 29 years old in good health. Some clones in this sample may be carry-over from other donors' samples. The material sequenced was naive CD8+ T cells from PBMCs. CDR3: CASSLSLYNEQFF. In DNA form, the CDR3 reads TGTGCCAGCAGTTTATCCCTCTACAATGAGCAGTTCTTC.